Included here is one T cell receptor (beta chain) sequence, with context. TCRdb processed the reads anew with MiXCR; each CDR3 protein has one entry. This sample has roughly 500,000 distinct CDR3 sequences, with 15% to 20% found just once. This specimen comes from a study of T cell repertoires in cytomegalovirus infection. The J segment lost 5 bases and the V segment lost 2 bases, leaving 11 bases of the junction unmatched. The CDR3 runs 18 residues. The germline V gene encodes CDR1 SNHLY and CDR2 FYNNEI. Sequences were obtained from CD8+ T cells from PBMCs. The chain couples TRBV2 to TRBJ2-2, with 10 bases aligning to TRBD2. The source is a human donor in good health (CMV status not recorded). Some clones in this sample may be carry-over from other donors' samples. DNA of the CDR3: TGTGCCAGCAGTGAAAGGGAACTAGCGGGACCACAAACCGGGGAGCTGTTTTTT. Residues: CASSERELAGPQTGELFF. Drawing the rest from reference TRBV2 and TRBJ2-2, the complete variable domain is EPEVTQTPSHQVTQMGQEVILRCVPISNHLYFYWYRQILGQKVEFLVSFYNNEISEKSEIFDDQFSVERPDGSNFTLKIRSTKLEDSAMYFCASSERELAGPQTGELFFGEGSRLTVL.